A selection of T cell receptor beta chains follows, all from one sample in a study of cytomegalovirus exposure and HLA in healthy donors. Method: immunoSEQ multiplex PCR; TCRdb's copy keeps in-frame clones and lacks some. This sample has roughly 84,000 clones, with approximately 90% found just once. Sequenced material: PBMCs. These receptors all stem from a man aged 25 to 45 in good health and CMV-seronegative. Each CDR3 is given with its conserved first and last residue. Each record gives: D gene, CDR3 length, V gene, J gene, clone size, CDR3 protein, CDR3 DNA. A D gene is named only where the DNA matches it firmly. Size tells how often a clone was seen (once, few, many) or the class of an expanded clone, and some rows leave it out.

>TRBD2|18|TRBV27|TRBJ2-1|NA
CASSFSTSGRAAYNEQFF
TGTGCCAGCAGTTTTTCGACTAGCGGGAGGGCCGCCTACAATGAGCAGTTCTTC
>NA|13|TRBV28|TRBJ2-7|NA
CASKLGGPYEQYF
TGTGCCAGCAAGCTGGGGGGGCCTTACGAGCAGTACTTC
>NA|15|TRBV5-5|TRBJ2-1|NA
CASSLTAYSYNEQFF
TGTGCCAGCAGCTTGACTGCCTACTCCTACAATGAGCAGTTCTTC
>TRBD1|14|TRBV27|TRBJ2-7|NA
CASSLSGGAAEQYF
TGTGCCAGCAGTTTATCAGGGGGCGCGGCCGAGCAGTACTTC
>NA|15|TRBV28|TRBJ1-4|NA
CAACSNRDTCEKLFF
TGTGCCGCGTGCTCTAACAGGGATACCTGTGAAAAACTGTTTTTT
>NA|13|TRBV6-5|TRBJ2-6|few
CASTTRGANVLTF
TGTGCCAGCACCACGCGCGGGGCCAACGTCCTGACTTTC
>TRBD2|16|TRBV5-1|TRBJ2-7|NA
CASSWTSGGAIYEQYF
TGCGCCAGCAGCTGGACTAGCGGGGGGGCCATCTACGAGCAGTACTTC
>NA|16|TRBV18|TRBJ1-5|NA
CASSPGGYGSNQPQHF
TGTGCCAGCTCACCGGGGGGTTATGGGAGCAATCAGCCCCAGCATTTT
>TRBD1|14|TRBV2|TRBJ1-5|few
CASRTGGVNQPQHF
TGTGCCAGCAGGACAGGGGGTGTCAATCAGCCCCAGCATTTT
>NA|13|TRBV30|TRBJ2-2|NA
CAYRPQVTGELFF
TGTGCCTACCGACCCCAGGTGACCGGGGAGCTGTTTTTT
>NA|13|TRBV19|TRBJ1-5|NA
CASSISGGQPQHF
TGTGCCAGTAGTATTTCGGGGGGACAGCCCCAGCATTTT
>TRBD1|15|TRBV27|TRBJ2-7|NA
CASSLRTGYGAEQYF
TGTGCCAGCAGTTTAAGGACAGGGTACGGAGCAGAGCAGTACTTC
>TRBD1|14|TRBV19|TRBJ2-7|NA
CASRRGTGAYEQYF
TGTGCCAGTAGGCGCGGAACAGGGGCCTACGAGCAGTACTTC
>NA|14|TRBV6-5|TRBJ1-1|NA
CASSLGGLGTEAFF
TGTGCCAGCAGCCTGGGGGGGTTGGGCACTGAAGCTTTCTTT
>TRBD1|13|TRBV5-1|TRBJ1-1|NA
CASSFTGGTEAFF
TGCGCCAGCAGCTTTACAGGGGGCACTGAAGCTTTCTTT
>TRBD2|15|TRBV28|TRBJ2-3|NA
CASSFSGRSTDTQYF
TGTGCCAGCAGTTTCAGCGGGAGATCGACAGATACGCAGTATTTT
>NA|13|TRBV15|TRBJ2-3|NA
CATSRDMRDTQYF
TGTGCCACCAGCAGAGATATGAGGGATACGCAGTATTTT
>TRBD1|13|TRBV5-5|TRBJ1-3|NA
CASMGQDGNTIYF
TGTGCCAGCATGGGACAGGATGGAAACACCATATATTTT
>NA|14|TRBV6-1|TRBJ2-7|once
CASRHFVPSYEQYF
TGTGCCAGCAGACATTTCGTGCCCTCCTACGAGCAGTACTTC
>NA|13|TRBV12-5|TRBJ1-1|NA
CASGLSWNTEAFF
TGTGCTAGTGGTTTGTCGTGGAACACTGAAGCTTTCTTT
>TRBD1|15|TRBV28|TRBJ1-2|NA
CASSLGRGQNYGYTF
TGTGCCAGCAGTTTGGGAAGGGGGCAGAACTATGGCTACACCTTC
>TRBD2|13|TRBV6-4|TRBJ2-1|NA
CASRLAGGDEQFF
TGTGCCAGCAGGCTAGCGGGGGGCGATGAGCAGTTCTTC
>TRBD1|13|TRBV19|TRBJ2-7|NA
CASSWATGAEQYF
TGTGCCAGTAGTTGGGCGACAGGGGCCGAGCAGTACTTC
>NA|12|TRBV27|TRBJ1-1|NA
CASSPGNTEAFF
TGTGCCAGCAGTCCGGGGAACACTGAAGCTTTCTTT
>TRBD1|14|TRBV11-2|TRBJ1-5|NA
CASSLTGINQPQHF
TGTGCCAGCAGCTTGACAGGGATCAATCAGCCCCAGCATTTT
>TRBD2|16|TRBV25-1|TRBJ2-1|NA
CASSWSGGRTNNEQFF
TGTGCCAGCAGTTGGTCCGGCGGGAGGACCAACAATGAGCAGTTCTTC
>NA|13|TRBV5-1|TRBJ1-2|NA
CASSSGERYGYTF
TGCGCCAGCAGTTCGGGTGAACGCTATGGCTACACCTTC
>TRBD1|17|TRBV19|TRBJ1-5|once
CASSNQGQEISNQPQHF
TGTGCCAGTAGTAACCAAGGACAGGAGATTAGCAATCAGCCCCAGCATTTT
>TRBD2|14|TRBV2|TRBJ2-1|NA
CASNAPGREDEQFF
TGTGCCAGCAATGCCCCAGGGCGGGAGGATGAGCAGTTCTTC
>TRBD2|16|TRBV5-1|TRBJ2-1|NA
CASSIVTSGSGNEQFF
TGCGCCAGCAGCATCGTGACTAGCGGGAGTGGTAATGAGCAGTTCTTC
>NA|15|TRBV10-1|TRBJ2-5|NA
CASSESTGRLETQYF
TGCGCCAGCAGTGAGTCGACTGGCCGCCTAGAGACCCAGTACTTC
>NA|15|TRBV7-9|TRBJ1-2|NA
CASSSSGQGNYGYTF
TGTGCCAGCAGCTCCTCCGGGCAGGGCAACTATGGCTACACCTTC
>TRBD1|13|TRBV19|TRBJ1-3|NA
CASHGQAGNTIYF
TGTGCCTCCCATGGACAGGCTGGAAACACCATATATTTT
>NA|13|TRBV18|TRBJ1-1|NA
CASSPGGNTEAFF
TGTGCCAGCTCACCCGGCGGGAACACTGAAGCTTTCTTT
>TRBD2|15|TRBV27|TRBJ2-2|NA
CASSLVSGATGELFF
TGTGCCAGCAGTTTGGTGAGCGGGGCAACCGGGGAGCTGTTTTTT